What follows are 25 T cell receptor beta chains derived from one specimen sequenced in a study of blood T cell repertoires in COVID-19. Assay used: immunoSEQ multiplex PCR; TCRdb lists only in-frame clones, some missing. Among some 120,000 clones listed, around 87% were seen once. Sequencing was performed on peripheral blood. The source of these receptors is a woman aged 55-69 years with acute or convalescent COVID-19.

The chain couples TRBV27 to TRBJ2-5, with 7 positions matching TRBD1. Germline V gene lookup returns CDR1 MNHEY and CDR2 SMNVEV (reference sequence). The CDR3 consists of 15 residues. The trim removed 7 bases at V and 4 bases at J, leaving 12 bases unmatched. The DNA for the CDR3 is TGTGCCAGCAAACCCGACAGGGTGGATGGAGAGACCCAGTACTTC. Translated: CASKPDRVDGETQYF.

This chain uses TRBV11-2 with TRBJ1-5, with D hard to call. V was cut by 1 base and J by 0 bases, with 4 bases left in between. Looked up from germline, CDR1 is SGHAT and CDR2 is FQNNGV. The CDR3 contains 14 residues. CDR3 sequence reads: CASSLGYSNQPQHF. DNA of the CDR3: TGTGCCAGCAGCTTAGGCTATAGCAATCAGCCCCAGCATTTT.

The gene calls are TRBV7-3 and TRBJ2-3; perhaps TRBD2 as D (6 bases). V lost 2 bases, J lost 2 bases, and 17 bases lay in between. The CDR3 runs 17 residues. CDR1 and CDR2 (germline): SGHTA, FQGTGA. The CDR3, as DNA: TGTGCCAGCAGCTTACGGGGACTTCGCCACAACACAGATACGCAGTATTTT. Translated, it gives CASSLRGLRHNTDTQYF.

This clone was observed once. This chain connects TRBV21-1 to TRBJ2-1; the table gives TRBD1 as D, unverified against the DNA. TRBV21-1 has pseudogene status. CDR3 length: 15 amino acids. This chain's CDR3 is CASNLGQGIHNEQFF. DNA of the CDR3: TGTGCCAGCAACCTCGGACAGGGTATTCACAATGAGCAGTTCTTC.

The chain is built from TRBV7-2 and TRBJ2-1; 12 bases align to TRBD2. The junction had 3 bases not matched to a gene; V was cut back by 2 bases and J by 7 bases. The CDR3 is 15 residues long. Germline CDR1 is SGHTA and CDR2 is FQGNSA. The CDR3, as DNA: TGTGCCAGCAGCTTAACTAGCGGGAGGTGGAATGAGCAGTTCTTC. This encodes CASSLTSGRWNEQFF.

The count of this clone is one. The V call is TRBV12-3 or TRBV12-4, the J call TRBJ1-2; TRBD1 might be the D (5 bases). The CDR3 sequence is 13 residues long. V lost 3 bases, J lost 4 bases, and 9 bases lay in between. CDR3 protein: CASSFRGTYGYTF. Written as DNA, the CDR3 is TGTGCCAGCAGTTTTAGGGGAACCTATGGCTACACCTTC.

The table lists this clone with a count of one. The rearrangement uses TRBV7-8 and TRBJ2-3; TRBD2 agrees at 7 bases. Unmatched junction bases numbered 5, after V lost 1 base and J lost 4 bases. Per germline, CDR1 SGHVS and CDR2 FQNEAQ. This CDR3 is built from 15 residues. Written as DNA, the CDR3 is TGTGCCAGCAGCTTAGGCGGCGGGAGTTCAGATACGCAGTATTTT. Translation gives CASSLGGGSSDTQYF. The complete variable domain, with remaining parts taken from reference TRBV7-8 and TRBJ2-3, reads GAGVSQSPRYKVAKRGQDVALRCDPISGHVSLFWYQQALGQGPEFLTYFQNEAQLDKSGLPSDRFFAERPEGSVSTLKIQRTQQEDSAVYLCASSLGGGSSDTQYFGPGTRLTVL.

This clone was recorded once. This chain joins TRBV27 and TRBJ2-1; a weak D match, TRBD1 (6 bases). The CDR3 has 15 amino acids. V dropped 5 bases and J dropped 7 bases, with 18 bases sitting between them. Germline V gives CDR1 MNHEY, CDR2 SMNVEV (reference sequence). The CDR3 DNA reads as TGTGCCAGCAGTCTGCGATGGACAGAAGTAAATGAGCAGTTCTTC. Residues: CASSLRWTEVNEQFF.

The gene calls are TRBV5-4 and TRBJ1-1; tentative D call: TRBD1 (6 bases). The V gene's germline CDR1 is SGHNT and CDR2 YYREEE (reference sequence). The CDR3 consists of 15 residues. V was shortened by 4 bases and J by 3 bases, with 16 bases between the two germline ends. The CDR3 sequence: CASSPGRGGDTEAFF. The CDR3 DNA sequence: TGTGCCAGCAGCCCTGGGCGAGGGGGGGACACTGAAGCTTTCTTT.

This chain joins TRBV19 and TRBJ1-3; TRBD1 agrees at 10 bases. Germline V gives CDR1 LNHDA, CDR2 SQIVND (reference sequence). The V segment lost 5 bases and the J segment 4 bases; nucleotides outside the gene matches: 2. This CDR3 contains 14 residues. The CDR3 coding sequence is TGTGCCAGTAGTGGGACAGGGGTAGGAAACACCATATATTTT. As protein: CASSGTGVGNTIYF. Filled out from reference TRBV19 and TRBJ1-3, the complete variable domain reads DGGITQSPKYLFRKEGQNVTLSCEQNLNHDAMYWYRQDPGQGLRLIYYSQIVNDFQKGDIAEGYSVSREKKESFPLTVTSAQKNPTAFYLCASSGTGVGNTIYFGEGSWLTVV.

This chain links TRBV30 with TRBJ1-5; the D is unclear. The V gene lost 3 bases and the J gene lost 4 bases, with 13 bases spanning the gap. Germline assignment: CDR1 GTSNPN and CDR2 SVGIG (reference sequence). The CDR3 totals 14 residues. The CDR3 protein is CAWSRGLTNQPQHF. CDR3 in DNA: TGTGCCTGGAGCCGAGGACTGACAAATCAGCCCCAGCATTTT.

CDR3 region: CASSPKTGTGNTEAFF. The CDR3 DNA is TGTGCCAGCTCACCAAAGACAGGGACGGGGAACACTGAAGCTTTCTTT. The chain couples TRBV18 to TRBJ1-1; 7 bases agree with TRBD1. This CDR3 contains 16 residues. The V gene end was trimmed by 2 bases and the J gene end by 1 base; junction bases not matched to a gene: 7. Germline loops: CDR1 KGHSH, CDR2 LQKENI.

The chain uses TRBV6-5 and TRBJ1-1, with D maybe TRBD1 (6 bases). From germline, CDR1 is MNHEY and CDR2 SVGAGI. There are 14 residues in the CDR3. V lost 8 bases and J 7 bases, leaving 20 bases between the germline ends. CDR3 region: CASLRDTIPGEAFF. In DNA, the CDR3 is TGTGCCAGCCTCCGGGACACAATCCCGGGTGAAGCTTTCTTT.

This chain connects TRBV7-9 to TRBJ2-4; a weak D match, TRBD1 (5 bases). The ends were cut back, 5 bases at V and 0 bases at J, with 20 bases in the middle. The germline CDR1 and CDR2 sequences are SEHNR and FQNEAQ (reference sequence). The CDR3 extends over 18 amino acids. The CDR3 protein is CASSPNSTDELAKNIQYF. For the CDR3, the DNA is TGTGCCAGCAGCCCGAACTCGACAGACGAGTTAGCCAAAAACATTCAGTACTTC.

This chain uses TRBV18 with TRBJ1-4; weak D call: TRBD1 (6 bases). There are 14 residues in the CDR3. Germline CDR1 and CDR2: KGHSH and LQKENI. V lost 5 bases and J lost 8, with 15 bases in between. The CDR3 here is CASSEGHTEEKLFF. CDR3 sequence (DNA): TGTGCCAGCTCAGAGGGACATACCGAGGAAAAACTGTTTTTT.

This clone was recorded a few times. V is TRBV12-3 or TRBV12-4 and J is TRBJ1-1; 7 positions match TRBD1. The CDR3 has 13 residues. After removal of 7 bases from V and 5 bases from J, the junction contained 7 bases not matched to a gene. The CDR3 DNA reads as TGTGCCAGCACTCAAGACAGGGTGACTGAAGCTTTCTTT. Its protein is CASTQDRVTEAFF.

The chain has TRBV4-1 and TRBJ2-3, with 8 bases aligning to TRBD2. Trimming at V came to 6 bases and at J to 6 bases, leaving 11 bases not matched to a gene. Germline V gives CDR1 MGHRA, CDR2 YSYEKL. The CDR3 has 15 amino acids. The CDR3: CASSHGAGGWDTQYF. The DNA for the CDR3 is TGCGCCAGCAGTCACGGGGCGGGAGGATGGGATACGCAGTATTTT.

This chain links TRBV29-1 with TRBJ1-2; 7 nucleotides agree with TRBD1. The CDR3 is 13 residues long. V trimming: 4 bases; J trimming: 4 bases; junction bases outside the gene matches: 6. Germline CDR1 is SQVTM and CDR2 is ANQGSEA. Written as DNA, the CDR3 is TGCAGCGTTGCATCCTGGGACAGCTATGGCTACACCTTC. This encodes CSVASWDSYGYTF.

The chain recombines TRBV2 with TRBJ1-5; D might be TRBD1 (5 bases). The V gene's germline CDR1 is SNHLY and CDR2 FYNNEI. Trimming shortened V by 3 bases and J by 3 bases, and 9 bases separated the two germline ends. The CDR3 has 14 amino acids. CDR3: CASSDGRDNQPQHF. DNA of the CDR3: TGTGCCAGCAGTGACGGCAGGGACAATCAGCCCCAGCATTTT.

The count of this clone is one. The V call is TRBV30, the J call TRBJ2-3; the D is unclear. This CDR3 region has 13 residues. The V gene lost 1 base and the J gene lost 2 bases, with 7 bases spanning the gap. Germline CDR1 reads GTSNPN; CDR2 reads SVGIG (reference sequence). CDR3 sequence reads: CAWSGDFTDTQYF. CDR3 nucleotide sequence: TGTGCCTGGAGTGGAGACTTCACAGATACGCAGTATTTT.

This rearrangement joins TRBV5-1 to TRBJ1-1; D call uncertain. The CDR3 contains 13 residues. Per germline, CDR1 SGHRS and CDR2 YFSETQ. Trimming stripped 4 bases from V and 0 bases from J, with 7 bases between. The CDR3 region has the DNA TGCGCCAGCAGCACTAACCTGAACACTGAAGCTTTCTTT. This gives the protein CASSTNLNTEAFF.

CDR3: CARSLVRGNQPQHF. The CDR3 region has the DNA TGTGCCAGAAGCTTAGTCAGGGGCAATCAGCCCCAGCATTTT. The chain couples TRBV7-5 to TRBJ1-5; the DNA was not used to check the table's D call, TRBD1. TRBV7-5 is listed as a pseudogene. CDR3 length: 14 amino acids.

For the CDR3, the DNA is TGTGCCAGCAGTTTAATCCCCAGGGGGCATGGCTACACCTTC. It specifies CASSLIPRGHGYTF. The J gene is TRBJ1-2, the V gene TRBV27; 8 nucleotides match TRBD1. In germline, CDR1 is MNHEY, CDR2 SMNVEV (reference sequence). The V and J ends lost 2 bases and 6 bases, in that order; junction bases with no gene match: 5. CDR3 length: 14 residues.

This chain connects TRBV6-6 to TRBJ1-2, with a tentative D call TRBD1 (5 bases). V was shortened by 7 bases and J by 7 bases, with 16 bases between the two germline ends. The germline CDR1 and CDR2 sequences are MNHNY and SVGAGI (reference sequence). CDR3 length: 13 amino acids. CDR3 amino acids: CASNQSGYRGYTF. The CDR3 DNA is TGTGCCAGCAACCAGTCAGGGTATCGTGGCTACACCTTC.

The rearrangement joins TRBV7-8 to TRBJ2-7, with a possible D match to TRBD1 (5 bases). V gave up 3 bases and J gave up 2 bases, with 8 bases separating them. The CDR3 runs 13 residues. Germline CDR1 is SGHVS and CDR2 is FQNEAQ. CDR3 sequence reads: CASSLATAYEQYV. The CDR3 DNA follows: TGTGCCAGCAGCTTGGCGACAGCCTACGAGCAGTACGTC.